This T cell receptor (beta chain) stems from a study of OX40 agonist ivuxolimab in advanced cancers. Points from the study as a whole: With doses of 0.1-3.0 mg/kg, partial responders showed among the lowest clonal expansion. CD8+ T cells were the subset that, on average, had more expanded clones than CD4+.

Note on this clone: Its antigen is still unknown.

Generated by immunoSEQ multiplex PCR, the TCRdb table keeps only in-frame clones and is missing some. The sample carries 60,000 to 70,000 clones, 80% to 90% recorded once. Between the trimmed V and J ends, which lost 0 bases and 5 bases, there was a span of 8 bases. Germline CDR1 is MNHEY and CDR2 is SVGAGI. The CDR3 runs to 14 residues. Systemic immunosuppression or a history of autoimmune disease excluded patients. The chain has TRBV6-5 and TRBJ1-3; possibly TRBD1 for D (5 bases). The receptor was isolated from an adult with an advanced solid tumor such as melanoma, head and neck, liver or kidney cancer. Sequenced material: CD4+ or CD8+ T cells sorted from blood, taken in a trial of the OX40 agonist ivuxolimab. CDR3 sequence (DNA): TGTGCCAGCAGTTACTCAACGGGGCGAAACACCATATATTTT. Translation gives CASSYSTGRNTIYF.